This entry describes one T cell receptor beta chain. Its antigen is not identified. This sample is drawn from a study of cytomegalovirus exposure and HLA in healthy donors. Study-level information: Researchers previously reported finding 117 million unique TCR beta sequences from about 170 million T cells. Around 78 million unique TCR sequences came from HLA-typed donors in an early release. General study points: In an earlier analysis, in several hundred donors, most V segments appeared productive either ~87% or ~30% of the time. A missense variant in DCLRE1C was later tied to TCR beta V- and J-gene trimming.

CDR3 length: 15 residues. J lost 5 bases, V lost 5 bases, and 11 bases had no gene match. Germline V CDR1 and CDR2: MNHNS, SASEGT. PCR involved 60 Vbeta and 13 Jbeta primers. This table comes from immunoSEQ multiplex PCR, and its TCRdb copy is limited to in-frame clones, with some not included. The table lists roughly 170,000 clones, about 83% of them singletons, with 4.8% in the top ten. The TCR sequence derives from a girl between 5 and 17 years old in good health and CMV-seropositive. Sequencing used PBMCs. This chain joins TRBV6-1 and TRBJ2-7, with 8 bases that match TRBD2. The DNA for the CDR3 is TGTGCCAGCAGTCAACTAAGCGGGGGCCCGGACGAGCAGTACTTC. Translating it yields CASSQLSGGPDEQYF.